This T cell receptor (beta chain) is from a study of shared clonotypes between healthy human individuals. Overall study: Donors, aged 18 to 49, were a couple of women and three men.

The data were produced by immunoSEQ multiplex PCR, yet TCRdb's version contains in-frame clones alone and is incomplete. This repertoire shows around 580,000 clones, roughly 98% found once; its top ten account for around 0.3%. Remarks on this clone: The antigen is unknown.

The CDR3 extends over 12 amino acids. Germline V gene sequence: CDR1 SEHNR, CDR2 FQNEAQ (reference sequence). Trimming took 5 bases from V and 6 from J, leaving 10 bases between them. Naivety among CD8 cells was defined by CD45RO negativity and positive CCR7 selection, thereby excluding terminally differentiated effector memory CD45RA+ cells. The donor population consisted of healthy HIV-negative adults with no recent acute infections or vaccinations. The study, taken as a whole, reports: Several donors held about 5% of naive CD4 clonotypes in common.

The receptor comes from a man aged 30-40 years in good health. Sequenced sample: naive CD8+ T cells sorted from blood. This chain uses TRBV7-9 with TRBJ1-1; D perhaps matches TRBD1 (5 bases). CDR3 nucleotide sequence: TGTGCCAGCAGCGTTTCAGGGTCTGAAGCTTTCTTT. Protein: CASSVSGSEAFF. Drawing the rest from reference TRBV7-9 and TRBJ1-1, the complete variable domain is DTGVSQNPRHKITKRGQNVTFRCDPISEHNRLYWYRQTLGQGPEFLTYFQNEAQLEKSRLLSDRFSAERPKGSFSTLEIQRTEQGDSAMYLCASSVSGSEAFFGQGTRLTVV.